This TCR beta chain was recovered during a study of blood T cell repertoires in COVID-19. Study background: There were acute and convalescent COVID-19 samples, and they came from the United States, Italy and Spain. Sample material is recorded as cDNA or gDNA derived from T cells, B-cell-depleted T cells, or PBMCs.

Original processing methods: Using reference gene primer amplification, nucleated cell counts were estimated. Profiling relied on immunoSEQ multiplex PCR, and the TCRdb table lists in-frame clones only, not all of them. The V and J calls and the clone size are those of that table, but D and trimming were determined from the DNA. Here the sample spans hundreds of thousands of clones, more than 85% being singletons. Germline V gene sequence: CDR1 LNHDA, CDR2 SQIVND (reference sequence). The CDR3 runs 14 residues. V was clipped by 7 bases and J by 7 bases; unmatched bases: 10. The sequenced material came from peripheral blood. This rearrangement joins TRBV19 to TRBJ2-1; 7 bases match TRBD1. This clonotype was sampled from a middle-aged man with acute or convalescent COVID-19. CDR3 protein: CASTGQVALNEQFF. The CDR3 DNA reads as TGTGCCAGTACCGGACAGGTCGCGCTAAATGAGCAGTTCTTC.